This note documents a single TCR beta chain sequence. Its antigen is as yet unknown. With 5 bases removed from V and 0 bases from J, the gap between germline ends came to 11 bases. This CDR3 has 15 amino acids. The germline V gene has CDR1 SGHTA and CDR2 FQGTGA. Prior to sequencing, the ViraFEST assay stimulated PBMC with viral peptide pools, which expanded the antigen-specific CD4+ T cells. The culture ran for 10 days before CD4+ T cells were isolated. From March to December 2020, the person had a SARS-CoV-2 infection that was confirmed by PCR. This specimen comes from a study of vaccination effects on CD4 cells after COVID-19. Overall study context: Two convalescent patients were sampled 16 days and one week before vaccination.

Profiled with immunoSEQ multiplex PCR; TCRdb holds only in-frame clones, not every one. The sample has fewer than 35,000 clones, 55% to 75% seen once; the top ten hold around 28%. The chain couples TRBV7-3 to TRBJ2-1, with no clear D. The sequences come from CD4+ T cells from PBMCs cultured with a peptide pool, collected before COVID-19 vaccination. The receptor comes from a human donor who had a prior SARS-CoV-2 infection. CDR3 coding DNA: TGTGCCAGCAGCCTAAGCGCCAGCTCCTACAATGAGCAGTTCTTC. This translates into CASSLSASSYNEQFF.